The 20 T cell receptor beta chains reported below all come from one sample, sequenced in a study of T cells in Graves' hyperthyroidism and ophthalmopathy. What was amplified from RNA transcripts were TCR beta CDR3 regions. During a first-round RT-PCR of the TCR CDR3, the HTBI primer set was used. TCRdb reprocessed the multiplex PCR reads with MiXCR, giving one entry per CDR3 protein. The top ten hold 7.5% to 9.5% of the sample, which has about 840,000 distinct CDR3 sequences, more than 30% seen once. Source material: blood. The receptors originated from a man aged 18 to 29 with Graves' hyperthyroidism.

The gene calls are TRBV29-1 and TRBJ2-7; unclear D gene. The CDR3 has 16 amino acids. In germline, CDR1 is SQVTM, CDR2 ANQGSEA. Trimming shortened V by 3 bases and J by 1 base, and 19 bases separated the two germline ends. The CDR3 region is CSVEAPVNLNSYEQYF. DNA of the CDR3: TGCAGCGTTGAGGCCCCCGTAAATCTGAATTCCTACGAGCAGTACTTC.

The CDR3 region has the DNA TGTGCCATCAGTTATTTGGGACAGCAAGAGACCCAGTACTTC. Protein sequence: CAISYLGQQETQYF. The V gene is TRBV10-3, the J gene TRBJ2-5; 7 bases align to TRBD1. Germline CDR1 ENHRY, CDR2 SYGVKD. Trimming took 5 bases from V and 2 from J; bases not matched to a gene: 5. The CDR3 is 14 residues long.

This chain links TRBV19 with TRBJ1-1; weak D call: TRBD1 (5 bases). The CDR3 length is 14 residues. Per the germline V gene, CDR1 is LNHDA and CDR2 is SQIVND (reference sequence). Trimming shortened V by 5 bases and J by 4 bases, and 14 bases separated the two germline ends. The CDR3 DNA reads as TGTGCCAGTAGTCACCTCCCGGGGGGCACTGAAGCTTTCTTT. Protein: CASSHLPGGTEAFF.

A few counts support this clonotype. The chain uses TRBV7-3 and TRBJ2-2; D is uncertain. Per germline, CDR1 SGHTA and CDR2 FQGTGA. This CDR3 is 14 amino acids long. V was shortened by 2 bases and J by 7 bases, with 11 bases between the two germline ends. Here the CDR3 reads CASSLSPIVGELFF. CDR3 DNA sequence: TGTGCCAGCAGCTTATCCCCAATTGTCGGGGAGCTGTTTTTT.

The chain recombines TRBV6-1 with TRBJ1-2, with D possibly being TRBD1 (5 bases). The germline V gene has CDR1 MNHNS and CDR2 SASEGT. CDR3 length equals 12 residues. V was trimmed by 11 bases and J by 3 bases, leaving 13 bases between them. The DNA for the CDR3 is TGTGCCTCCGAAGGACACCACTATGGCTACACCTTC. Protein: CASEGHHYGYTF.

This sequence joins TRBV9 and TRBJ2-2; 9 bases agree with TRBD2. This CDR3 region has 18 residues. V trimming: 4 bases; J trimming: 5 bases; junction bases outside the gene matches: 15. CDR1 is SGDLS, CDR2 YYNGEE, per germline. The CDR3 bases are TGTGCCAGCAGCCCTAGGAGCGGGAGGTGGCTGGAGACCGGGGAGCTGTTTTTT. The encoded protein is CASSPRSGRWLETGELFF. The complete variable domain, with remaining parts taken from reference TRBV9 and TRBJ2-2, reads DSGVTQTPKHLITATGQRVTLRCSPRSGDLSVYWYQQSLDQGLQFLIQYYNGEERAKGNILERFSAQQFPDLHSELNLSSLELGDSALYFCASSPRSGRWLETGELFFGEGSRLTVL.

The J gene is TRBJ2-5, the V gene TRBV3-1; tentative D call: TRBD2 (5 bases). Germline-derived CDR1 and CDR2 are LGHDT and YNNKEL (reference sequence). The V and J ends lost 3 bases and 2 bases respectively, with 16 bases between them. The CDR3 has 16 residues. CDR3 DNA sequence: TGTGCCAGCAGCCAGAGTGGTCTGAGGGAACAAGAGACCCAGTACTTC. Encoded protein: CASSQSGLREQETQYF.

A remark on this clonotype: One junction end does not reproduce the germline sequence, and a read error may be involved. This chain joins TRBV10-3 and TRBJ1-1; unclear D gene. CDR1 is ENHRY and CDR2 is SYGVKD in the germline V gene. The CDR3 totals 13 residues. The CDR3 sequence is CAISESSSAGASF. CDR3 in DNA: TGTGCCATCAGTGAGTCGTCGTCGGCAGGTGCTTCCTTT.

About this clonotype: One end of the junction varies from germline; a read error may be responsible. The CDR3 coding sequence is TGTGCCAGCAGTTACGGCCGCGCCCGGTCCTCCTACGAGCAGTACTTC. It specifies CASSYGRARSSYEQYF. V gene TRBV10-3 combines with J gene TRBJ2-7; D remains ambiguous. The CDR3 is 16 residues long. CDR1 and CDR2 from the germline V gene are ENHRY and SYGVKD.

This clonotype occurred many times. DNA for the CDR3: TGTGCCAGCAGTTCCTGGACAGGAGAGGAGACCCAGTACTTC. Amino acids: CASSSWTGEETQYF. The J gene is TRBJ2-5, the V gene TRBV12-3 or TRBV12-4; 7 bases map to TRBD1. The CDR3 loop spans 14 amino acids. The J segment lost 5 bases and the V segment lost 4 bases, leaving 7 bases of the junction unmatched.

A few counts support this clonotype. One end of the junction varies from germline; a read error may be responsible. The V and J genes are TRBV5-4 and TRBJ2-6, with 7 bases matching TRBD1. This CDR3 has 19 amino acids. Germline lookup yields CDR1 SGHNT and CDR2 YYREEE (reference sequence). In nucleotides, the CDR3 is TGCGCCAGCAGCCCCCCCCGACAGGGTGGCAGCTCTGGGGCCAACGTCCTGACTTTC. It translates to CASSPPRQGGSSGANVLTF.

The chain employs TRBV4-1 and TRBJ1-1; TRBD1 matches at 7 bases. The CDR3 is 13 amino acids. Germline CDR1 is MGHRA and CDR2 is YSYEKL. Losses at the gene ends were 3 bases for V and 5 bases for J; bases not matched to a gene: 3. Here the CDR3 reads CASSQTGITEAFF. The CDR3 coding sequence is TGCGCCAGCAGCCAGACAGGGATTACTGAAGCTTTCTTT.

J is TRBJ2-7 and V is TRBV5-1; TRBD2 matches 10 bases. The V segment lost 0 bases and the J segment 6 bases; nucleotides outside the gene matches: 3. This CDR3 has 14 amino acids. Germline CDR1 reads SGHRS; CDR2 reads YFSETQ. The CDR3 coding sequence is TGCGCCAGCAGCTTGGGGGGACTAGCGTCCGAGCAGTACTTC. Translating gives CASSLGGLASEQYF. The entire variable domain, with the rest obtained from reference TRBV5-1 and TRBJ2-7, is as follows: KAGVTQTPRYLIKTRGQQVTLSCSPISGHRSVSWYQQTPGQGLQFLFEYFSETQRNKGNFPGRFSGRQFSNSRSEMNVSTLELGDSALYLCASSLGGLASEQYFGPGTRLTVT.

Remarks on this clonotype: A much larger clone lies one base from this, so it may be a read error. The rearrangement uses TRBV2 and TRBJ1-2; 10 bases map to TRBD1. V dropped 6 bases and J dropped 4; count of bases not matched to a gene: 5. The germline CDR1 and CDR2 sequences are SNHLY and FYNNEI. This CDR3 contains 14 residues. CDR3 amino acids: CASSETGGGYGYTF. In DNA form, the CDR3 reads TGTGCCAGCAGCGAGACAGGGGGCGGCTATGGCTACACCTTC.

This clonotype was picked up many times. The CDR3 region is CASSAPSANTEAFF. CDR3 DNA: TGTGCCAGCAGCGCCCCGTCTGCGAACACTGAAGCTTTCTTT. J is TRBJ1-1 and V is TRBV7-9, with D uncertain. V was cut by 5 bases and J by 1 base, with 11 bases left in between. The V gene's germline CDR1 is SEHNR and CDR2 FQNEAQ (reference sequence). This CDR3 region has 14 residues.

This chain links TRBV14 with TRBJ2-7; tentative D call: TRBD1 (5 bases). Germline values: CDR1 SGHDN, CDR2 FVKESK. Trimming took off 8 bases at V and 6 bases at J, with 17 bases between the two ends. CDR3 length: 13 amino acids. The CDR3 coding sequence is TGTGCCAGCTCACCGACAGAAGGCGGCGAGCAGTACTTC. Its translation: CASSPTEGGEQYF. The full variable domain, in which reference TRBV14 and TRBJ2-7 provide the parts outside the CDR3, is EAGVTQFPSHSVIEKGQTVTLRCDPISGHDNLYWYRRVMGKEIKFLLHFVKESKQDESGMPNNRFLAERTGGTYSTLKVQPAELEDSGVYFCASSPTEGGEQYFGPGTRLTVT.

This clonotype was observed many times. The J gene is TRBJ1-2, the V gene TRBV15; 10 nucleotides agree with TRBD1. Germline V CDR1 and CDR2: LNHNV, YYDKDF (reference sequence). Trimming at V came to 1 base and at J to 4 bases, leaving 3 bases not matched to a gene. The CDR3 runs 15 residues. The CDR3 region is CATSRGQGASYGYTF. The CDR3 coding sequence is TGTGCCACCAGCAGAGGACAGGGGGCAAGCTATGGCTACACCTTC.

This CDR3 reads CASSFLAGEGTQYF. Written as DNA, the CDR3 is TGTGCCAGCAGTTTCCTAGCGGGGGAGGGAACCCAGTACTTC. The V call is TRBV12-3 or TRBV12-4, the J call TRBJ2-5, with 10 bases fitting TRBD2. The CDR3 length is 14 residues. V gave up 3 bases and J gave up 8 bases; unmatched junction bases: 6.

This clonotype was seen repeatedly, ten times or more. The rearrangement uses TRBV7-9 and TRBJ2-7; D is possibly TRBD1 (6 bases). V lost 2 bases and J 6 bases, leaving 14 bases between the germline ends. The CDR3 runs to 14 residues. CDR1 and CDR2 from the germline V gene are SEHNR and FQNEAQ (reference sequence). CDR3 in amino acids: CASSLSNRAGEQYF. The CDR3 nucleotides are TGTGCCAGCAGCTTATCTAACAGGGCGGGCGAGCAGTACTTC.

The chain couples TRBV5-6 to TRBJ1-6; D is possibly TRBD1 (5 bases). The germline gives CDR1 SGHDT, CDR2 YYEEEE. The CDR3 extends over 16 amino acids. V was pared by 7 bases and J by 6 bases, with 20 bases between. The CDR3 loop reads CASLLDQGGSNSPLHF. The DNA of the CDR3 is TGTGCCAGCCTCCTGGATCAGGGAGGGAGTAATTCACCCCTCCACTTT.